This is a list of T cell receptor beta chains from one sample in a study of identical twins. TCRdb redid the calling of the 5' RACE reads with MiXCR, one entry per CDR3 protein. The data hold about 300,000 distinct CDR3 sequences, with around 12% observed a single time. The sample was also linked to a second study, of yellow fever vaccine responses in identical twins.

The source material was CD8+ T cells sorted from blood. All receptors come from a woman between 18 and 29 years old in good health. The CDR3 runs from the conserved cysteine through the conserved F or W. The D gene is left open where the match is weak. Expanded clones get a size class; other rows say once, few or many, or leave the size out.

CASSRRSGIASTDTQYF TGTGCCAGCAGCAGACGATCGGGCATAGCAAGCACAGATACGCAGTATTTT - TRBV21-1 - TRBJ2-3
CASSEDGPWNEQFF TGTGCCAGCAGTGAAGATGGACCCTGGAATGAGCAGTTCTTC once TRBV6-1 - TRBJ2-1
CSAYSGWLDTEAFF TGCAGTGCCTACTCAGGTTGGTTAGACACTGAAGCTTTCTTT few TRBV20-1 - TRBJ1-1
CASSLLGTSGSSYEQYF TGTGCCAGCAGTTTATTAGGGACTAGCGGGAGTAGCTACGAGCAGTACTTC few TRBV27 TRBD2 TRBJ2-7
CSARVEVF TGCAGTGCTAGAGTGGAGGTCTTC - TRBV20-1 - TRBJ2-1
CASSPGRDRGYEQYF TGTGCCAGCAGTCCCGGCCGGGACAGGGGCTACGAGCAGTACTTC - TRBV27 TRBD1 TRBJ2-7
CAITPAPRLAGDYEQYF TGTGCCATCACCCCAGCCCCTCGACTAGCGGGAGACTACGAGCAGTACTTC - TRBV10-3 TRBD2 TRBJ2-7
CASSHPGPTSANEKLFF TGTGCCAGCAGCCACCCGGGACCCACATCGGCTAATGAAAAACTGTTTTTT few TRBV3-1 - TRBJ1-4
CATGVAGAYEQYF TGTGCCACCGGGGTAGCGGGTGCCTACGAGCAGTACTTC few TRBV15 TRBD2 TRBJ2-7
CASSESSEETQYF TGTGCCAGCAGTGAGTCTAGCGAAGAGACCCAGTACTTC many TRBV2 - TRBJ2-5